The rows below give T cell receptor beta chains drawn from one sample of a study of metastatic and nonmetastatic thyroid tumors. TCRdb called clones again from the PCR reads with MiXCR. The top ten clones hold roughly 20% of a sample with some 35,000 clones, about a third of them seen once. Sequenced sample: tumor tissue. The origin of the receptors is a female donor with papillary thyroid cancer or a benign thyroid nodule (not recorded which). Some clones in this sample may be carry-over from other donors' samples. Each CDR3 is given with its conserved first and last residue. D genes are given only for firm matches.

J gene | CDR3 length | V gene | D gene | CDR3 protein
TRBJ2-1 | 13 | TRBV20-1 | - | CSVWLAEGDEQFF
TRBJ2-2 | 14 | TRBV19 | TRBD2 | CATGGGTNTGELFF
TRBJ2-7 | 13 | TRBV29-1 | TRBD2 | CSVERLAGGEQYF
TRBJ2-3 | 11 | TRBV7-8 | - | CASTTGDTQYF
TRBJ1-1 | 13 | TRBV5-4 | - | CASSLLVGAEAFF
TRBJ2-5 | 13 | TRBV15 | - | CATSRDRQETQYF
TRBJ2-7 | 12 | TRBV7-9 | - | CASSFQGGEQYF
TRBJ2-3 | 12 | TRBV7-2 | - | CASSQSTDTQYF
TRBJ1-3 | 15 | TRBV6-1 | TRBD1 | CATWDDRDSGNTIYF
TRBJ1-2 | 13 | TRBV7-9 | - | CASSPRTNYGYTF
TRBJ2-2 | 16 | TRBV6-5 | TRBD1 | CASSYTGTDITGELFF
TRBJ1-2 | 16 | TRBV11-2 | - | CASSGMEGKNNYGYTF
TRBJ1-5 | 13 | TRBV2 | - | CASGLRSNQPQHF
TRBJ2-3 | 18 | TRBV24-1 | - | CATSESPWAGVHTDTQYF
TRBJ1-3 | 13 | TRBV10-2 | TRBD1 | CASTPGQGNTIYF
TRBJ1-2 | 13 | TRBV5-1 | - | CASSLETGYGYTF
TRBJ1-2 | 11 | TRBV2 | - | CASSEAYGYTF
TRBJ2-2 | 13 | TRBV24-1 | - | CATSDFGTGELFF
TRBJ2-7 | 16 | TRBV4-1 | TRBD1 | CASSEESAGGSYEQYF
TRBJ2-5 | 14 | TRBV28 | - | CASSLEQRQETQYF
TRBJ2-2 | 14 | TRBV19 | - | CASSPTTDTGELFF
TRBJ2-3 | 17 | TRBV20-1 | TRBD2 | CSAIGGGLAASTDTQYF
TRBJ2-2 | 17 | TRBV5-1 | TRBD1 | CASSSPPGQENTGELFF
TRBJ1-2 | 12 | TRBV12-3/TRBV12-4 | TRBD1 | CASSPGQYGYTF
TRBJ2-1 | 13 | TRBV7-3 | - | CASSLSQGNEQFF
TRBJ2-6 | 16 | TRBV12-3/TRBV12-4 | TRBD1 | CASSGLRGPGANVLTF
TRBJ2-7 | 15 | TRBV5-1 | - | CASSIPGTSSYEQYF
TRBJ1-5 | 13 | TRBV27 | - | CASSLSGNQPQHF
TRBJ2-7 | 13 | TRBV7-2 | - | CASSLERGGEQYF
TRBJ2-5 | 14 | TRBV14 | TRBD1 | CASSRLTGAETQYF
TRBJ2-3 | 18 | TRBV3-1 | TRBD2 | CASSHHGGSGRSTDTQYF
TRBJ1-1 | 17 | TRBV9 | - | CASSVESFQGSATEAFF
TRBJ1-2 | 14 | TRBV6-2/TRBV6-3 | TRBD1 | CASSKGQAADRYTF